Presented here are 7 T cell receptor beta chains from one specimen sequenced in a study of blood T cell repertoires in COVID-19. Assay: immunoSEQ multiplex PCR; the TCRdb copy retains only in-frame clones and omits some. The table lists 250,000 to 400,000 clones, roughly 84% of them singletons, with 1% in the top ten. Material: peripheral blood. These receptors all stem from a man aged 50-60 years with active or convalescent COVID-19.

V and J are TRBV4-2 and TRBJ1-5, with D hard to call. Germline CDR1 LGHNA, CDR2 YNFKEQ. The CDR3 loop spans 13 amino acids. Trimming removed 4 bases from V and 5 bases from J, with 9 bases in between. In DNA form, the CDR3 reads TGTGCCAGCAGCCCGTCCCTTGATCAGCCCCAGCATTTT. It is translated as CASSPSLDQPQHF.

CDR3 amino acids: CAWGLAGVGAYF. CDR3 DNA: TGTGCCTGGGGACTAGCGGGAGTGGGGGCGTATTTT. This chain links TRBV30 with TRBJ2-3, with 13 bases that match TRBD2. This CDR3 has 12 residues. In germline, CDR1 is GTSNPN, CDR2 SVGIG (reference sequence). The V segment lost 5 bases and the J segment 14 bases; nucleotides outside the gene matches: 7.

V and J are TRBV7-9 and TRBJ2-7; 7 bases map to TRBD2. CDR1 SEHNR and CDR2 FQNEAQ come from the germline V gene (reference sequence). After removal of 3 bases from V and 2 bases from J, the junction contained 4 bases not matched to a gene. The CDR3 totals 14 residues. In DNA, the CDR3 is TGTGCCAGCAGCTTGATCGGACTAGCCTACGAGCAGTACTTC. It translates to CASSLIGLAYEQYF.

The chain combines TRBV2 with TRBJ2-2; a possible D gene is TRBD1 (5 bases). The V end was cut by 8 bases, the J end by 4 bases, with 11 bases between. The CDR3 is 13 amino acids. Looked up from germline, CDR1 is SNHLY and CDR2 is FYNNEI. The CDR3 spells CASGASRTGELFF. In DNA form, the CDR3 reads TGTGCCAGCGGGGCTAGTCGCACCGGGGAGCTGTTTTTT.

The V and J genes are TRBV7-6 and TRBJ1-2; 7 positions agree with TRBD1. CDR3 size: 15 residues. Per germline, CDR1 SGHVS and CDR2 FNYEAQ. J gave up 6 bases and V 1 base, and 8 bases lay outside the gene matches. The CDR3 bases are TGTGCCAGCAGCTTAGGGAGGACAGGCTTAAATGGCTACACCTTC. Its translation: CASSLGRTGLNGYTF.

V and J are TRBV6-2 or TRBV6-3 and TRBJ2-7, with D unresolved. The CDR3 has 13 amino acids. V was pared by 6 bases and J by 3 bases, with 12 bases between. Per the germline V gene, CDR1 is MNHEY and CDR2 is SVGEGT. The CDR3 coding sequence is TGTGCCAGCAGCCGAGAGTCATTCTACGAGCAGTACTTC. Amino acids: CASSRESFYEQYF.

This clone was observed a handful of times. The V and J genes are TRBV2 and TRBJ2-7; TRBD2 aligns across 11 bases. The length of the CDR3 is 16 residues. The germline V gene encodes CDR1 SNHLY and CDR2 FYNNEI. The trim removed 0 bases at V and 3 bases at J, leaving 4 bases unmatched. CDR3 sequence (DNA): TGTGCCAGCAGTGAAGCCTGGCTAGCGGGGGGCTACGAGCAGTACTTC. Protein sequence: CASSEAWLAGGYEQYF.